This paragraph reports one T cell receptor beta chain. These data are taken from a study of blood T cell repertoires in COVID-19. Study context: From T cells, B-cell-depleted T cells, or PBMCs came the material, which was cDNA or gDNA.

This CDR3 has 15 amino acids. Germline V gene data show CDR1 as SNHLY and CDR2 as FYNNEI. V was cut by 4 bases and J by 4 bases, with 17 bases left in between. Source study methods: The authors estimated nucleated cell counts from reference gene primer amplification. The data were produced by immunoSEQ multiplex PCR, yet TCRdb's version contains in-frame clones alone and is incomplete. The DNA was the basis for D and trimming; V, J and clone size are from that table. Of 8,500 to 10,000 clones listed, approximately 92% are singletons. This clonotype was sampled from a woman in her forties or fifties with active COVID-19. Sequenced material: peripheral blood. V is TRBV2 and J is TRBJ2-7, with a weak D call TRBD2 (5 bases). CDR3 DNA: TGTGCCAGCAGTGGCGCTTATGGATCGGGATACGAGCAGTACTTC. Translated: CASSGAYGSGYEQYF.